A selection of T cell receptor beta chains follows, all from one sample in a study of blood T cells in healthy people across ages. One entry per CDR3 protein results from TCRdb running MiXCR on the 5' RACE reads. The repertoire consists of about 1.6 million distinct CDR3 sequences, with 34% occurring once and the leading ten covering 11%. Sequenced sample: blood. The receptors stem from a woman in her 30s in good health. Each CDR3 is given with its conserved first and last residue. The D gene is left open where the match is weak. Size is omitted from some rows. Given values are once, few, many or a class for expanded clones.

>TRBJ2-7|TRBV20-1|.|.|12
CSARELDYEQYF
TGCAGTGCTAGGGAACTGGACTACGAGCAGTACTTC
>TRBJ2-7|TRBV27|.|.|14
CASGPLFSGNEQYF
TGTGCCAGCGGACCCCTTTTTTCCGGGAACGAGCAGTACTTC
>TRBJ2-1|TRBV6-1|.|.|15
CASSEPLRRPWEQFF
TGTGCCAGCAGTGAACCCCTTCGGAGGCCTTGGGAGCAGTTCTTC
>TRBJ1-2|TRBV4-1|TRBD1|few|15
CASSQDQGEGYGYTF
TGCGCCAGCAGCCAAGATCAGGGGGAGGGCTATGGCTACACCTTC
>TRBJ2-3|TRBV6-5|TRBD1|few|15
CASSRDRAGTDTQYF
TGTGCCAGCAGTCGAGACAGGGCCGGCACAGATACGCAGTATTTT
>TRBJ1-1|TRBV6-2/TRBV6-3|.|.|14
CASSYLAANTEAFF
TGTGCCAGCAGTTACCTCGCGGCGAACACTGAAGCTTTCTTT
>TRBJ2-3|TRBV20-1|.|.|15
CSGEGKRRQTDTQYF
TGCAGTGGAGAAGGGAAGCGGCGTCAGACAGATACGCAGTATTTT
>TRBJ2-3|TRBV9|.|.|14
CASTRGVSTDTQYF
TGTGCCAGCACCCGCGGGGTTAGCACAGATACGCAGTATTTT
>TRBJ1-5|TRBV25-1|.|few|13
CASSDQGNQPQHF
TGTGCCAGCAGTGACCAAGGAAATCAGCCCCAGCATTTT
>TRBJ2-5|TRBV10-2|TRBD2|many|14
CASSERLAGETQYF
TGCGCCAGCAGTGAGCGACTAGCGGGGGAGACCCAGTACTTC
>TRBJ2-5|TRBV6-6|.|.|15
CASGRAGGYQETQYF
TGTGCCAGCGGTCGGGCCGGAGGGTACCAAGAGACCCAGTACTTC
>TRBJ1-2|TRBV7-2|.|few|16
CASSENRDGRDYGYTF
TGTGCCAGCAGCGAGAACCGGGACGGGCGTGACTATGGCTACACCTTC
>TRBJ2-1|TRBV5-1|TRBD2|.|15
CASSLRGDYYNEQFF
TGCGCCAGCAGCTTGCGGGGGGATTATTACAATGAGCAGTTCTTC
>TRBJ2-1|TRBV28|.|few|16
CASGTFRDNSYNEQFF
TGTGCCAGCGGGACTTTCCGGGACAACTCCTACAATGAGCAGTTCTTC
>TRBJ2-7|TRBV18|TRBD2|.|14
CAGSRGLAGAEQYF
TGTGCCGGCTCACGAGGGCTAGCGGGAGCCGAGCAGTACTTC
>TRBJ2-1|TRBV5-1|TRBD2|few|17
CASSLTPPGLTRYEQFF
TGCGCCAGCAGCCTTACCCCACCGGGACTAACCCGTTATGAGCAGTTCTTC
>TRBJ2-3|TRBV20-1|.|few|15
CSARGGRRSTDTQYF
TGCAGTGCTAGAGGGGGTCGGCGGTCCACAGATACGCAGTATTTT
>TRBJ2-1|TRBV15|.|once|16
CTTSRDRLNSYNEQFF
TGTACCACCAGCAGAGACAGGTTGAACTCCTACAATGAGCAGTTCTTC
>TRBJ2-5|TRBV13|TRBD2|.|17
CASSFGSYGGASETQYF
TGTGCCAGCAGCTTTGGGTCTTACGGGGGGGCCTCGGAGACCCAGTACTTC
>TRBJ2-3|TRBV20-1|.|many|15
CSASRPRGSTDTQYF
TGCAGTGCTAGCCGACCCAGGGGAAGCACAGATACGCAGTATTTT
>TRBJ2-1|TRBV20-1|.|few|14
CSASLAISGGEQFF
TGCAGTGCGTCCCTAGCTATATCGGGGGGCGAGCAGTTCTTC
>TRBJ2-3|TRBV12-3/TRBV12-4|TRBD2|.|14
CASRQSGRADAQYF
TGTGCCAGCAGGCAAAGCGGGAGGGCAGATGCGCAGTATTTT
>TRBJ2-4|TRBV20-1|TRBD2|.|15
CSARGTSEGQNIQYF
TGCAGTGCTAGAGGGACTAGCGAGGGGCAAAACATTCAGTACTTC
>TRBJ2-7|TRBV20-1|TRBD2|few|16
CSARSRGASGSFEQYF
TGCAGTGCGCGATCACGAGGGGCTAGCGGGAGTTTCGAGCAGTACTTC
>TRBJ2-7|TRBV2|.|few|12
CASTLSGGEQYF
TGTGCCAGCACCTTATCCGGCGGGGAGCAGTACTTC
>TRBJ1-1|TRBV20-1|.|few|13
CSARGGLNTEAFF
TGCAGTGCTAGAGGGGGCTTGAACACTGAAGCTTTCTTT
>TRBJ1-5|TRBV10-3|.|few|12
CAIGAGDQPQHF
TGTGCCATCGGGGCAGGGGATCAGCCCCAGCATTTT
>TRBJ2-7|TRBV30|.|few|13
CAWTLGGGSAQYF
TGTGCCTGGACCCTCGGAGGGGGATCTGCGCAGTACTTC
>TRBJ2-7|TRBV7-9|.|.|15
CASSLSPLTNNEQYF
TGTGCCAGCAGCTTAAGCCCCCTGACGAACAATGAGCAGTACTTC
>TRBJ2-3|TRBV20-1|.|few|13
CSARAGAVDTQYF
TGCAGTGCTAGAGCGGGAGCGGTAGATACGCAGTATTTT
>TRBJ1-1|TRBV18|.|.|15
CASSRGTHLNTEVFF
TGTGCCAGCTCACGTGGCACCCACCTGAACACTGAAGTTTTCTTT
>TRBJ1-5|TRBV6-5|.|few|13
CASSWDWNQPQHF
TGTGCCAGCAGTTGGGACTGGAATCAGCCCCAGCATTTT
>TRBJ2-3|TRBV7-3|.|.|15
CASSLLGHGTDTQYF
TGTGCCAGCAGCTTATTGGGCCACGGCACAGATACGCAGTATTTT
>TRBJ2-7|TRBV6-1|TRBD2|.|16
CASSDELLAGEYEQYF
TGTGCCAGCAGTGATGAGTTGCTAGCGGGAGAGTACGAGCAGTACTTC
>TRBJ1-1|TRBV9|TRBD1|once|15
CASSVFAGGGTEAFF
TGTGCCAGCAGCGTATTTGCAGGGGGGGGCACTGAAGCTTTCTTT
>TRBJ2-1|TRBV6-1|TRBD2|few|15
CASRGTSGSYNEQFF
TGTGCCAGCAGAGGGACTAGCGGGTCCTACAATGAGCAGTTCTTC
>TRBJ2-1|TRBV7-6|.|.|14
CTSSLGRDQETQFF
TGTACCAGCAGCTTAGGCCGGGACCAAGAGACCCAGTTCTTC
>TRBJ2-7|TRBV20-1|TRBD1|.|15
CSADFPDRRSYEQYF
TGCAGTGCTGATTTCCCGGACAGGAGGAGCTACGAGCAGTACTTC
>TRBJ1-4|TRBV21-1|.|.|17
CASSPPHTHAANEKLFF
TGTGCCAGCAGCCCCCCCCATACCCACGCGGCTAATGAAAAACTGTTTTTT
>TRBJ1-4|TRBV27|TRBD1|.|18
CASRTMPSRQGADEKLFF
TGTGCCAGCAGGACTATGCCCTCGAGACAGGGGGCGGATGAAAAACTGTTTTTT
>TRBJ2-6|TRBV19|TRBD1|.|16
CASSGTGFAGANVLTF
TGTGCCAGTTCCGGGACAGGGTTTGCTGGGGCCAACGTCCTGACTTTC
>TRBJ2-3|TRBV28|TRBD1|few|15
CASSPWTGGTDTQYF
TGTGCCAGCAGTCCGTGGACAGGGGGTACAGATACGCAGTATTTT
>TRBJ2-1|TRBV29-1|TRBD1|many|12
CSVRQGTDEQFF
TGCAGCGTGCGACAGGGAACAGATGAGCAGTTCTTC
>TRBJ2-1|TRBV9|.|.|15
CANSVVGVNSHEQFF
TGTGCCAACAGCGTAGTTGGGGTTAACAGTCATGAGCAGTTCTTC
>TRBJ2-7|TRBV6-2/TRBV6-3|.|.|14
CASRELASGYEQYF
TGTGCCAGCAGAGAACTAGCCTCAGGCTACGAGCAGTACTTC